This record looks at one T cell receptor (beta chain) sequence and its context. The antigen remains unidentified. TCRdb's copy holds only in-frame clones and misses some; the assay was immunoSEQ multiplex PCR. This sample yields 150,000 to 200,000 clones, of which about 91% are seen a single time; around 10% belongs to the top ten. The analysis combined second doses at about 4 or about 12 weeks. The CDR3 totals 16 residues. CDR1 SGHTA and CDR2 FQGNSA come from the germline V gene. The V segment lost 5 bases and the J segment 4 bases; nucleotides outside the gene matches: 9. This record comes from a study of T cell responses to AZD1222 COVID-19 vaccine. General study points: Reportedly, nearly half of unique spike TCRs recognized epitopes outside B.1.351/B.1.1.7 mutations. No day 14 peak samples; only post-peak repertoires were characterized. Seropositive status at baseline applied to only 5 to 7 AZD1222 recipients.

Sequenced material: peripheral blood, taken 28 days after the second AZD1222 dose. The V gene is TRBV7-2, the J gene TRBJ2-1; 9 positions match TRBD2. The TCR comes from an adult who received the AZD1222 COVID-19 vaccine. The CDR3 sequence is CASSPSGGGEYNEQFF. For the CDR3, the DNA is TGTGCCAGCAGCCCCTCTGGCGGGGGGGAATACAATGAGCAGTTCTTC. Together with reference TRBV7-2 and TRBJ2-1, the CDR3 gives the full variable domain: GAGVSQSPSNKVTEKGKDVELRCDPISGHTALYWYRQSLGQGLEFLIYFQGNSAPDKSGLPSDRFSAERTGGSVSTLTIQRTQQEDSAVYLCASSPSGGGEYNEQFFGPGTRLTVL.